This T cell receptor (beta chain) was recovered during a study of blood T cell repertoires in COVID-19. Study overall: Sites in the United States, Italy and Spain provided acute and convalescent COVID-19 samples. From T cells, B-cell-depleted T cells, or PBMCs came the material, which was cDNA or gDNA.

Under the authors' procedure: Estimation of nucleated cell counts relied on the amplification of reference gene primers. The protocol was immunoSEQ multiplex PCR, while the TCRdb copy is restricted to in-frame clones and leaves out a portion. The V and J calls and clone size come from that table; D and trimming were worked out from the DNA. The profile shows fewer than 200,000 clones, approximately 83% of them singletons. In this sample, this clone turned up a few times. The CDR3 length is 13 residues. Germline values: CDR1 MNHEY, CDR2 SVGAGI. Trimming shortened V by 7 bases and J by 4 bases, and 11 bases separated the two germline ends.

The sample taken for sequencing was peripheral blood. The source is a woman older than 75 with active or convalescent COVID-19. The chain carries TRBV6-5 and TRBJ1-5; D ambiguous. The CDR3 region has the DNA TGTGCCAGCACCAACACACTAAATCAGCCCCAGCATTTT. Protein sequence: CASTNTLNQPQHF.